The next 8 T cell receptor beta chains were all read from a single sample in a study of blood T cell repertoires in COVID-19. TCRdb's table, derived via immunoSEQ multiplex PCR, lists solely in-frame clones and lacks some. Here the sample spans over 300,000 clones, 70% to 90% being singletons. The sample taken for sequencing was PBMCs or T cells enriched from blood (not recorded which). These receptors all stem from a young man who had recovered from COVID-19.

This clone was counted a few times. The CDR3 bases are TGTGCCAGCTCACCTACTTTACTCAGTGGAGTCGCTGAAGCTTTCTTT. Translation: CASSPTLLSGVAEAFF. This chain uses TRBV18 with TRBJ1-1; D call uncertain. Germline V gives CDR1 KGHSH, CDR2 LQKENI. The ends were cut back, 3 bases at V and 6 bases at J, with 20 bases in the middle. The CDR3 loop spans 16 amino acids. The whole variable domain, remainder taken from reference TRBV18 and TRBJ1-1, is NAGVMQNPRHLVRRRGQEARLRCSPMKGHSHVYWYRQLPEEGLKFMVYLQKENIIDESGMPKERFSAEFPKEGPSILRIQQVVRGDSAAYFCASSPTLLSGVAEAFFGQGTRLTVV.

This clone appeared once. CDR3 coding DNA: TGCGCCAGCAGCTTGGAGTACAGGGGAAGGGATGGCTACACCTTC. Translation gives CASSLEYRGRDGYTF. The rearrangement links TRBV5-1 to TRBJ1-2; 7 bases are shared with TRBD1. The V and J ends lost 0 bases and 6 bases, in that order; junction bases with no gene match: 8. The CDR3 covers 15 residues. Looked up from germline, CDR1 is SGHRS and CDR2 is YFSETQ.

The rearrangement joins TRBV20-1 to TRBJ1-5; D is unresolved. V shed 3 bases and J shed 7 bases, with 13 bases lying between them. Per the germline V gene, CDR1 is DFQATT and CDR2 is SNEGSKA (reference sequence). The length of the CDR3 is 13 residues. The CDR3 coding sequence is TGCAGTGCTAGTGGGCGGGCCGGACAGCCCCAGCATTTT. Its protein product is CSASGRAGQPQHF.

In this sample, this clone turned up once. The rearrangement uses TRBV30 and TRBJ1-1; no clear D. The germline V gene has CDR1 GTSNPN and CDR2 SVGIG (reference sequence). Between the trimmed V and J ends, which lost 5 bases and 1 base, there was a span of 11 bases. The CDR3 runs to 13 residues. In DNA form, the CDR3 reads TGTGCCTGGCGTAGGGCGGGGAACACTGAAGCTTTCTTT. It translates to CAWRRAGNTEAFF.

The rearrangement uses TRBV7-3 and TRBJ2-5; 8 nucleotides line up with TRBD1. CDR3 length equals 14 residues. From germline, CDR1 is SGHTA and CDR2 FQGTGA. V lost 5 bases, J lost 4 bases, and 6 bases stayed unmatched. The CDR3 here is CASSKDRVSETQYF. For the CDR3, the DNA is TGTGCCAGCAGCAAGGACAGGGTCTCAGAGACCCAGTACTTC.

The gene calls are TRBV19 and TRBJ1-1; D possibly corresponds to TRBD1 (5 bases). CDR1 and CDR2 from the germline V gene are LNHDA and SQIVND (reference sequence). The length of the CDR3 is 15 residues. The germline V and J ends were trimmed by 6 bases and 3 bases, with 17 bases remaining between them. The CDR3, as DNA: TGTGCCAGTAGCCAAAGGAGTAGACAGTACACTGAAGCTTTCTTT. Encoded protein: CASSQRSRQYTEAFF. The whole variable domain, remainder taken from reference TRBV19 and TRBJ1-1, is DGGITQSPKYLFRKEGQNVTLSCEQNLNHDAMYWYRQDPGQGLRLIYYSQIVNDFQKGDIAEGYSVSREKKESFPLTVTSAQKNPTAFYLCASSQRSRQYTEAFFGQGTRLTVV.

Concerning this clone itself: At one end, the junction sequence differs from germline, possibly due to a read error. The CDR3 spells CASSLGLAGNSYEQYF. The CDR3 DNA reads TGTGCCAGCAGTTTAGGGCTAGCGGGTAACTCCTACGAGCAGTACTTC. The chain couples TRBV7-2 to TRBJ2-7; 8 positions match TRBD2. This CDR3 is built from 16 residues. Germline V lookup: CDR1 SGHTA, CDR2 FQGNSA.

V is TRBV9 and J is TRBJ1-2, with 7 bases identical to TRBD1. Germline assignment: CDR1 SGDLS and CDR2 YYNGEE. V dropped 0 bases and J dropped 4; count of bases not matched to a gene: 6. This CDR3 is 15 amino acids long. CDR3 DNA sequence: TGTGCCAGCAGCGTAGACCACAGGGGAGCCTATGGCTACACCTTC. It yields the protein CASSVDHRGAYGYTF.